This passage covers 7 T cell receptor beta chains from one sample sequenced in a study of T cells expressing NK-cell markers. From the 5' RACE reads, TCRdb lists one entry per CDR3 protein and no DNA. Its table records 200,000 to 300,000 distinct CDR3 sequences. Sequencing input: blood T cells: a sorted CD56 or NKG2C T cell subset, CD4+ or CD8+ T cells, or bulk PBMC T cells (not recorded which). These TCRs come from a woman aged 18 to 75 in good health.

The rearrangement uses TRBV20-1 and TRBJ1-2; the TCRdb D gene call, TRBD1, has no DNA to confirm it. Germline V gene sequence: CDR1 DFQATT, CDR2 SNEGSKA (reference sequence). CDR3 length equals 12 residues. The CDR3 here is CSARPGNYGYTF.

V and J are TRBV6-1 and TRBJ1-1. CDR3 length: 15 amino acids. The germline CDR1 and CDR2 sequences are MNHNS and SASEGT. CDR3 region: CASTPTGVLNTEAFF.

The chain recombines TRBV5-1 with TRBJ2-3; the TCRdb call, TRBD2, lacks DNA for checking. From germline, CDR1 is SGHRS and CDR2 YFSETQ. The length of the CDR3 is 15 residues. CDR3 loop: CASRGGTRSTDTQYF.

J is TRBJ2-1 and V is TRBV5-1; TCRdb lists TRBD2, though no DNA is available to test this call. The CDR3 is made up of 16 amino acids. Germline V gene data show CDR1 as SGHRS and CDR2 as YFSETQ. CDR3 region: CASSVGPSGGYNEQFF.

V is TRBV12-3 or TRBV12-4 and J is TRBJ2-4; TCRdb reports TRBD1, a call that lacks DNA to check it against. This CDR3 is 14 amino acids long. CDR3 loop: CASSQGTVKNIQYF.

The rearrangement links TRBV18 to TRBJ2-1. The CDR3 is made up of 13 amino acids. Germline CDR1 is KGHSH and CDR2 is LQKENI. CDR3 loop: CASSPPGNNEQFF.

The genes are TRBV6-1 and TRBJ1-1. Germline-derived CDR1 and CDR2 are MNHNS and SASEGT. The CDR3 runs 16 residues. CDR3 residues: CASTIWRGEVNTEAFF.